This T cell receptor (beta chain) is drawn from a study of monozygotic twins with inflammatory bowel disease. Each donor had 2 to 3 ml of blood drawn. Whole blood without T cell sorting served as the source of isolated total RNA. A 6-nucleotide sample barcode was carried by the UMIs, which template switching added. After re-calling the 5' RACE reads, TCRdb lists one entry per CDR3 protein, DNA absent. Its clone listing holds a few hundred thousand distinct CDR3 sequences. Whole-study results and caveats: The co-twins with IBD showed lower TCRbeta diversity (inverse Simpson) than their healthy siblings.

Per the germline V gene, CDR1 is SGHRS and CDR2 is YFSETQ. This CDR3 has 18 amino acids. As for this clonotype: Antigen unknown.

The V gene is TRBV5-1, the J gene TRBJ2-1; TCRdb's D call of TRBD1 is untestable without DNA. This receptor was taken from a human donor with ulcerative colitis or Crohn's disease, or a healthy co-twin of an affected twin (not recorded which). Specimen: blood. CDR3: CASSLVGKLGLFHNEQFF. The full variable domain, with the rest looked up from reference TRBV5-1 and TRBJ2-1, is KAGVTQTPRYLIKTRGQQVTLSCSPISGHRSVSWYQQTPGQGLQFLFEYFSETQRNKGNFPGRFSGRQFSNSRSEMNVSTLELGDSALYLCASSLVGKLGLFHNEQFFGPGTRLTVL.